A single sample is the source of the 5 T cell receptor beta chains below, sequenced in a study of CD8 T cells in ankylosing spondylitis. These receptors lack a known antigen. In TCRdb, the 5' RACE reads were re-called with MiXCR into one record per CDR3 protein. Of about 840,000 distinct CDR3 sequences listed, approximately 12% are singletons. Notes on the study in general: Characteristic, it appeared, of ankylosing spondylitis blood was a TCR beta motif of several highly homologous variants.

Sample: blood, either unsorted or a sorted T cell fraction (not recorded which). These receptors all come from a male donor with ankylosing spondylitis.

The CDR3 region has the DNA TGCAGTGCTAGAGAGTTGAGGTTCGGCTCCTACGAGCAGTACTTC. Translating gives CSARELRFGSYEQYF. The chain employs TRBV20-1 and TRBJ2-7; D is ambiguous. With 0 bases removed from V and 0 bases from J, the gap between germline ends came to 12 bases. The CDR3 runs 15 residues. Germline loops: CDR1 DFQATT, CDR2 SNEGSKA (reference sequence).

The sample holds many counts of this clonotype. CDR3 amino acids: CSVEGLQGVTDTQYF. CDR3 in DNA: TGCAGCGTTGAAGGTCTCCAGGGGGTCACAGATACGCAGTATTTT. The V gene is TRBV29-1, the J gene TRBJ2-3; 7 bases line up with TRBD1. The CDR3 is 15 amino acids. Trimming took 1 base from V and 2 from J; bases not matched to a gene: 6. Germline CDR1 SQVTM, CDR2 ANQGSEA.

V gene TRBV15 combines with J gene TRBJ1-2; the D gene is possibly TRBD1 (6 bases). Germline loops: CDR1 LNHNV, CDR2 YYDKDF (reference sequence). Trimming stripped 0 bases from V and 6 bases from J, with 8 bases between. The CDR3 contains 13 residues. As DNA, the CDR3 is TGTGCCACCAGCAGAGAAGGGGGAAATGGCTACACCTTC. The encoded protein is CATSREGGNGYTF.

This clonotype was recorded many times. The rearrangement links TRBV20-1 to TRBJ2-1; TRBD2 might be the D (5 bases). V lost 3 bases and J lost 1, with 7 bases in between. In germline, CDR1 is DFQATT, CDR2 SNEGSKA (reference sequence). This CDR3 spans 13 amino acids. CDR3 loop: CSASRGSYNEQFF. CDR3 coding DNA: TGCAGTGCTAGCCGGGGATCCTACAATGAGCAGTTCTTC.

This clonotype was observed a few times. The J gene is TRBJ2-7, the V gene TRBV20-1; D ambiguous. The germline V gene has CDR1 DFQATT and CDR2 SNEGSKA (reference sequence). Trimming took off 0 bases at V and 2 bases at J, with 17 bases between the two ends. The CDR3 runs to 16 residues. The CDR3 DNA is TGCAGTGCTAGAGATCAATCCCGGGTCCCCCCCTACGAGCAGTACTTC. It yields the protein CSARDQSRVPPYEQYF.